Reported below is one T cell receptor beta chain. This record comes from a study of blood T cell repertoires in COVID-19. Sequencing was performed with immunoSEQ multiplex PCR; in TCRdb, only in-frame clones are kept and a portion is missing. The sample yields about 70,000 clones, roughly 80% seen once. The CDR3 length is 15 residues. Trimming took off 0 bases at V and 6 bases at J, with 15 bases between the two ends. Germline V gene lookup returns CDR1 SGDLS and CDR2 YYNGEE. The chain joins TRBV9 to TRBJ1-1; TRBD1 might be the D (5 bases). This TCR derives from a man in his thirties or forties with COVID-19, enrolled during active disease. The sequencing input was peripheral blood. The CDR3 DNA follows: TGTGCCAGCAGCGTAGACGGGGGTAAAACTTCTGAAGCTTTCTTT. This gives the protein CASSVDGGKTSEAFF.